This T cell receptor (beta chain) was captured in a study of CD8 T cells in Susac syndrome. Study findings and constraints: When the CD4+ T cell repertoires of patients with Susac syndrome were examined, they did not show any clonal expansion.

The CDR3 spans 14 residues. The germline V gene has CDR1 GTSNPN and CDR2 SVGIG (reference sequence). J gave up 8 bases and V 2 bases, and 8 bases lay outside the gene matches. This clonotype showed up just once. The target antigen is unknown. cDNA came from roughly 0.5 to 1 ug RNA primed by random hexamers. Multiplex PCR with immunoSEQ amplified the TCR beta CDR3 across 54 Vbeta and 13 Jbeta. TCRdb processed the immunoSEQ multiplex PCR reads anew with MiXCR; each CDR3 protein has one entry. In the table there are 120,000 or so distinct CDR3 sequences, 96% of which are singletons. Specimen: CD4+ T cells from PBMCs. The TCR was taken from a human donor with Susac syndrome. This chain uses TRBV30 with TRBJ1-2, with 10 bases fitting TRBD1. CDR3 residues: CAWSFRDRGVGYTF. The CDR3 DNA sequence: TGTGCCTGGAGTTTCCGGGACAGGGGAGTCGGCTACACCTTC.